The rows below give T cell receptor beta chains drawn from one sample of a study of T cell repertoires in cytomegalovirus infection. MiXCR was run by TCRdb on the reads, yielding one entry per CDR3 protein. The top ten clones hold 7.5% to 9% of a sample with hundreds of thousands of distinct CDR3 sequences, about 24% of them seen once. The specimen was CD8+ T cells from PBMCs. The receptors were gathered from a human donor in good health (CMV status not recorded). Some clones in this sample may be carry-over from other donors' samples. Both conserved end residues are part of each CDR3. The D gene is left open where the match is weak. Size is omitted from some rows. Given values are once, few, many or a class for expanded clones.

d_gene	j_gene	abundance	v_gene	CDR3aa	CDR3nt
.	TRBJ2-1	few	TRBV20-1	CSASSTTSYNEQFF	TGCAGTGCTAGTTCGACCACATCCTACAATGAGCAGTTCTTC
.	TRBJ2-4	few	TRBV28	CASSITTGTRNIQYF	TGTGCCAGCAGTATAACCACCGGGACAAGGAACATTCAGTACTTC
.	TRBJ2-3	many	TRBV7-6	CASSYTPGKADTQYF	TGTGCCAGCAGCTATACGCCAGGGAAGGCAGATACGCAGTATTTT
.	TRBJ1-1	.	TRBV20-1	CSARAGADTEAFF	TGCAGTGCTAGGGCCGGGGCAGACACTGAAGCTTTCTTT
.	TRBJ2-3	.	TRBV28	CASSLASGGHPDTQYF	TGTGCCAGCAGTCTAGCCTCCGGGGGTCACCCAGATACGCAGTATTTT
.	TRBJ2-7	few	TRBV7-2	CASSLAEQFYEQYF	TGTGCCAGCAGCTTAGCGGAACAGTTCTACGAGCAGTACTTC
.	TRBJ1-3	.	TRBV4-3	CASSHGNPGNTIYF	TGCGCCAGCAGCCATGGGAACCCTGGAAACACCATATATTTT
.	TRBJ2-3	many	TRBV10-3	CAIRIRGHPSTDTQYF	TGTGCCATCAGAATAAGGGGACACCCATCCACAGATACGCAGTATTTT
.	TRBJ1-2	few	TRBV29-1	CSVEDQGAEGYGYTF	TGCAGCGTTGAAGATCAAGGGGCTGAGGGGTATGGCTACACCTTC
.	TRBJ2-1	many	TRBV6-5	CASSEQGLGYNEQFF	TGTGCCAGCAGCGAACAGGGTTTGGGTTACAATGAGCAGTTCTTC
TRBD2	TRBJ2-2	many	TRBV7-8	CASSLWRTSGYANTGELFF	TGTGCCAGCAGCTTATGGAGAACTAGCGGTTACGCGAACACCGGGGAGCTGTTTTTT
.	TRBJ2-1	many	TRBV7-6	CASSPGGAGGYNEQFF	TGTGCCAGCAGCCCGGGAGGGGCAGGGGGCTACAATGAGCAGTTCTTC
.	TRBJ1-4	.	TRBV25-1	CASRSQGYEKLFF	TGTGCCAGCAGGTCGCAGGGCTACGAAAAACTGTTTTTT
.	TRBJ2-1	once	TRBV24-1	CATSDFNEQFF	TGTGCCACCAGTGATTTCAATGAGCAGTTCTTC
TRBD2	TRBJ2-3	many	TRBV7-6	CASSLVGGGFADTQYF	TGTGCCAGCAGCTTAGTCGGGGGGGGGTTCGCAGATACGCAGTATTTT
TRBD1	TRBJ1-4	.	TRBV7-2	CASSLGTGTHNEKLFF	TGTGCCAGCAGCTTGGGGACAGGGACTCATAATGAAAAACTGTTTTTT
TRBD1	TRBJ2-1	.	TRBV11-2	CASSLGQGKFYEQCF	TGTGCCAGCAGCCTCGGACAGGGCAAGTTCTATGAGCAGTGCTTC
.	TRBJ1-1	many	TRBV7-9	CASRGTALNTEAFF	TGTGCCAGCAGGGGAACAGCGTTGAACACTGAAGCTTTCTTT
.	TRBJ2-3	.	TRBV6-2/TRBV6-3	CASSPVIGGESTDMQYF	TGTGCCAGCAGCCCCGTCATAGGGGGGGAGAGCACAGATATGCAGTATTTT
.	TRBJ2-3	many	TRBV7-6	CASSLAEGGGTDTQYF	TGTGCCAGCAGCTTAGCGGAGGGGGGCGGGACAGATACGCAGTATTTT
.	TRBJ2-2	.	TRBV27	CASSRQYSNTGELFF	TGTGCCAGCAGTCGACAGTATTCGAACACCGGGGAGCTGTTTTTT
.	TRBJ1-4	.	TRBV19	CASSIAERAAYTGEKLFF	TGTGCCAGTAGTATAGCCGAGCGAGCGGCTTATACCGGAGAAAAACTGTTTTTT
TRBD2	TRBJ2-3	many	TRBV7-6	CASSLPRTSGGGTDTQYF	TGTGCCAGCAGCTTACCCAGGACTAGCGGGGGTGGCACAGATACGCAGTATTTT
TRBD2	TRBJ2-3	.	TRBV9	CASSVALQRGSDTQYF	TGTGCCAGCAGCGTAGCCCTACAGCGGGGCTCAGATACGCAGTATTTT
.	TRBJ1-6	.	TRBV7-9	CASSAGQYSPLHF	TGTGCCAGCAGCGCAGGACAGTACTCACCCCTCCACTTT
.	TRBJ2-2	few	TRBV2	CASRGGPHTGELFF	TGTGCCAGCAGAGGGGGGCCCCACACCGGGGAGCTGTTTTTT
.	TRBJ2-3	.	TRBV5-5	CASSLEGWGSATTDTQYF	TGTGCCAGCAGCTTGGAGGGTTGGGGAAGCGCAACCACAGATACGCAGTATTTT
.	TRBJ1-1	.	TRBV2	CASRATQNTEAFF	TGTGCCAGCAGGGCTACACAGAACACTGAAGCTTTCTTT
.	TRBJ2-1	.	TRBV20-1	CSAMDSRAYNEQFF	TGCAGTGCTATGGACAGCAGGGCCTACAATGAGCAGTTCTTC
TRBD1	TRBJ2-1	.	TRBV24-1	CATTEDRGDEQFF	TGTGCCACCACCGAGGACAGGGGCGATGAGCAGTTCTTC
.	TRBJ1-3	.	TRBV4-1	CASSQFEENTIYF	TGTGCCAGCAGCCAATTTGAGGAAAACACCATATATTTT
.	TRBJ1-6	.	TRBV20-1	CSATVSDSYNSPLHF	TGCAGTGCAACAGTGTCCGACTCCTATAATTCACCCCTCCACTTT
TRBD2	TRBJ2-3	many	TRBV7-2	CASSVGGERAWRGDADTQYF	TGTGCCAGCAGCGTCGGTGGGGAGCGGGCCTGGCGGGGGGACGCAGATACGCAGTATTTT
.	TRBJ2-7	.	TRBV2	CASSEEGRPYGEQYF	TGTGCCAGCAGTGAAGAGGGCAGGCCATACGGCGAGCAGTACTTC
TRBD1	TRBJ2-1	few	TRBV29-1	CSAKTGSGSNEQFF	TGCAGCGCAAAGACAGGGTCAGGGAGCAATGAGCAGTTCTTC
TRBD2	TRBJ2-3	.	TRBV7-9	CASSPGTSGGDTGTDTQYF	TGTGCCAGCAGCCCGGGGACTAGCGGGGGGGATACGGGCACAGATACGCAGTATTTT
TRBD1	TRBJ2-7	.	TRBV15	CATSRSRDRVGEQYF	TGTGCCACCAGCAGAAGCCGGGACAGGGTCGGCGAGCAGTACTTC
.	TRBJ1-6	.	TRBV28	CASSKGFAGSYNSPLHF	TGTGCCAGCTCTAAAGGTTTTGCTGGATCCTATAATTCACCCCTCCACTTT
.	TRBJ1-1	few	TRBV7-9	CASSWPGQTNTEAFF	TGTGCCAGCAGCTGGCCGGGGCAAACGAACACTGAAGCTTTCTTT
TRBD2	TRBJ2-3	once	TRBV13	CASSGTLAGGPPSTDTQYF	TGTGCCAGCAGCGGAACGCTAGCGGGGGGGCCCCCTAGCACAGATACGCAGTATTTT
.	TRBJ1-1	many	TRBV6-2/TRBV6-3	CASSYRGAITRNTEAFF	TGTGCCAGCAGTTACAGGGGGGCAATAACGAGGAACACTGAAGCTTTCTTT
.	TRBJ1-5	.	TRBV28	CASIEGSQPQHF	TGTGCCAGCATTGAGGGCAGTCAGCCCCAGCATTTT
.	TRBJ1-1	.	TRBV4-1	CASSQEIHTEAFF	TGCGCCAGCAGCCAAGAGATCCACACTGAAGCTTTCTTT
.	TRBJ2-1	.	TRBV7-3	CASSAGSGHEQFF	TGTGCCAGCAGCGCAGGCTCCGGCCATGAGCAGTTCTTC
.	TRBJ1-4	.	TRBV7-9	CASRRGEKLFF	TGTGCCAGCAGGCGGGGTGAAAAACTGTTTTTT
.	TRBJ1-1	few	TRBV29-1	CSDRDRLEAFF	TGCAGCGATCGGGACCGGCTGGAAGCTTTCTTT
.	TRBJ2-3	.	TRBV6-1	CASRLTRDTQYF	TGTGCCAGCAGATTGACGAGAGATACGCAGTATTTT
.	TRBJ2-7	many	TRBV7-2	CASSLMGSYEQYF	TGTGCCAGCAGCTTAATGGGATCCTACGAGCAGTACTTC
.	TRBJ2-1	few	TRBV20-1	CSARVPLISPYEQFF	TGCAGTGCTAGAGTACCGCTGATTTCGCCGTATGAGCAGTTCTTC
.	TRBJ2-2	.	TRBV7-6	CASSVNPPQGPNTGELFF	TGTGCCAGCAGCGTTAACCCCCCTCAGGGGCCGAACACCGGGGAGCTGTTTTTT
.	TRBJ1-4	few	TRBV5-8	CASSSAWGNEKLFF	TGTGCCAGCAGCTCGGCCTGGGGTAATGAAAAACTGTTTTTT
TRBD1	TRBJ2-5	many	TRBV7-8	CASSLRGRETQYF	TGTGCCAGCAGCTTAAGGGGGCGGGAGACCCAGTACTTC
.	TRBJ2-5	many	TRBV7-3	CASSATGNQETQYF	TGTGCCAGCAGCGCAACAGGAAACCAAGAGACCCAGTACTTC